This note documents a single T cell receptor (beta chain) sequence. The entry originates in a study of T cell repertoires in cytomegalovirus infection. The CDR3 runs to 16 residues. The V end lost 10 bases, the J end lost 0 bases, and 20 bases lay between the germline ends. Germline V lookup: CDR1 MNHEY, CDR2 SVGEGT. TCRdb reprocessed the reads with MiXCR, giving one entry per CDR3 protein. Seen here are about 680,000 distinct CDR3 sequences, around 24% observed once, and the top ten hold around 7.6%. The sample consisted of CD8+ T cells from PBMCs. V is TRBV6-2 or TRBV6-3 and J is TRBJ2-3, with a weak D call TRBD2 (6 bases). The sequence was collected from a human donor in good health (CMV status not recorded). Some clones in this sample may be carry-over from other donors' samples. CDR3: CANSHRRGSSTDTQYF. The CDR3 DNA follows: TGTGCCAACAGCCACCGGAGGGGCTCTAGCACAGATACGCAGTATTTT.